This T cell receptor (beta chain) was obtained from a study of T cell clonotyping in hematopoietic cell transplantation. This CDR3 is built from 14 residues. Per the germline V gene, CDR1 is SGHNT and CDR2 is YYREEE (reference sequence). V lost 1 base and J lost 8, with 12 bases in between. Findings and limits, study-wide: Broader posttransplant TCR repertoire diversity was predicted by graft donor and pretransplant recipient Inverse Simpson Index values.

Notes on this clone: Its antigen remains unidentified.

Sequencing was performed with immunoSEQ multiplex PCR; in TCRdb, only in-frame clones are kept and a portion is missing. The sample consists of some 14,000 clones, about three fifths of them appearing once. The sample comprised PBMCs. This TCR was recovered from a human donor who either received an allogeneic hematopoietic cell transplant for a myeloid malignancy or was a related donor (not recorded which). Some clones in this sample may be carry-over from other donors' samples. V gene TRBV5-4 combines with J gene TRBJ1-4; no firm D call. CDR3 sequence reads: CASSLKSEEEKLFF. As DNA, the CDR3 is TGTGCCAGCAGCTTGAAGTCGGAGGAGGAAAAACTGTTTTTT.